The 25 T cell receptor beta chains below were found in one sample sequenced in a study of cytomegalovirus exposure and HLA in healthy donors. PCR employed 60 Vbeta and 13 Jbeta primers. Using immunoSEQ multiplex PCR, the repertoire was profiled, and TCRdb retains in-frame clones only, with some absent. The sample has roughly 100,000 clones, 65% to 80% seen once; the top ten hold roughly 6%. Material: PBMCs. The receptors originated from a male donor in good health and CMV-seronegative.

The chain has TRBV9 and TRBJ2-7; a weak D match, TRBD2 (6 bases). V lost 4 bases and J 0 bases, leaving 11 bases between the germline ends. The CDR3 length is 14 residues. Germline loops: CDR1 SGDLS, CDR2 YYNGEE. DNA for the CDR3: TGTGCCAGCAGCCTGGACGGGAGCTCCTACGAGCAGTACTTC. Translating gives CASSLDGSSYEQYF.

This clone was recorded only once. The chain combines TRBV2 with TRBJ1-5; 10 bases are shared with TRBD1. The J segment lost 4 bases and the V segment lost 5 bases, leaving 8 bases of the junction unmatched. Germline V lookup: CDR1 SNHLY, CDR2 FYNNEI. The CDR3 covers 16 residues. CDR3 bases: TGTGCCAGCAGTCCCGTAGGGACAGGGGTAAATCAGCCCCAGCATTTT. Translating gives CASSPVGTGVNQPQHF.

This rearrangement joins TRBV11-2 to TRBJ2-7; TRBD1 agrees at 7 bases. CDR1 is SGHAT and CDR2 is FQNNGV in the germline V gene. The CDR3 is 14 residues long. V dropped 0 bases and J dropped 3; count of bases not matched to a gene: 2. CDR3 region: CASSLEPGGYEQYF. The CDR3 DNA sequence: TGTGCCAGCAGCTTAGAGCCAGGGGGCTACGAGCAGTACTTC.

This sequence joins TRBV30 and TRBJ1-1; 8 nucleotides match TRBD1. With V trimmed by 8 bases and J by 1 base, 6 bases remained unmatched. The CDR3 has 13 residues. Looked up from germline, CDR1 is GTSNPN and CDR2 is SVGIG (reference sequence). The CDR3 nucleotides read TGTGCCGGAAACAGGGGGTCGAACACTGAAGCTTTCTTT. This encodes CAGNRGSNTEAFF.

This chain connects TRBV30 to TRBJ1-2, with D perhaps TRBD1 (6 bases). From germline, CDR1 is GTSNPN and CDR2 SVGIG (reference sequence). The V end was cut by 3 bases, the J end by 5 bases, with 10 bases between. CDR3 length equals 12 residues. Here the CDR3 DNA reads TGTGCCTGGAGGACAGGAGAATATGGCTACACCTTC. It codes for CAWRTGEYGYTF.

This chain uses TRBV27 with TRBJ1-1; D unclear. Trimming stripped 2 bases from V and 1 base from J, with 5 bases between. The CDR3 length is 13 residues. CDR1 is MNHEY and CDR2 is SMNVEV in the germline V gene (reference sequence). The chain's CDR3 is CASSLDRNTEAFF. The CDR3 DNA follows: TGTGCCAGCAGTTTAGATAGGAACACTGAAGCTTTCTTT.

V and J are TRBV7-6 and TRBJ1-2; TRBD1 aligns across 9 bases. V dropped 5 bases and J dropped 5; count of bases not matched to a gene: 9. The CDR3 totals 15 residues. The V gene's germline CDR1 is SGHVS and CDR2 FNYEAQ. CDR3: CASSPSGQGTYGYTF. CDR3 nucleotides: TGTGCCAGCAGCCCCTCGGGACAGGGCACGTATGGCTACACCTTC.

The genes are TRBV19 and TRBJ2-5; D gene unclear. The V end lost 2 bases, the J end lost 5 bases, and 18 bases lay between the germline ends. The CDR3 is 16 residues long. Germline V gives CDR1 LNHDA, CDR2 SQIVND (reference sequence). The CDR3 spells CASSISFAAFGETQYF. CDR3 nucleotides: TGTGCCAGTAGTATATCGTTTGCGGCGTTCGGCGAGACCCAGTACTTC.

This chain links TRBV28 with TRBJ2-4; a possible D gene is TRBD2 (5 bases). Looked up from germline, CDR1 is MDHEN and CDR2 is SYDVKM. With 4 bases removed from V and 7 bases from J, the gap between germline ends came to 20 bases. This CDR3 has 16 residues. In nucleotides, the CDR3 is TGTGCCAGCAGTTCTCCCTCTTCGGGGTCGGCGAACATTCAGTACTTC. This encodes CASSSPSSGSANIQYF.

This chain links TRBV6-4 with TRBJ2-7; the match to TRBD2 covers 10 bases. Germline lookup yields CDR1 MRHNA and CDR2 SNTAGT. This CDR3 region has 20 residues. V shed 1 base, J shed 5 bases, and the junction held 20 bases outside the gene matches. In DNA, the CDR3 is TGTGCCAGCAGTGACTGCCCCCGGCGACTACTAGCGGGAAGATCCCACGAGCAGTACTTC. It translates to CASSDCPRRLLAGRSHEQYF.

The chain recombines TRBV5-1 with TRBJ2-5; the D gene is possibly TRBD2 (5 bases). This CDR3 contains 14 residues. CDR1 SGHRS and CDR2 YFSETQ come from the germline V gene. The ends were cut back, 4 bases at V and 5 bases at J, with 15 bases in the middle. CDR3 residues: CASSRNSPGETQYF. CDR3 nucleotides: TGCGCCAGCAGCCGAAACTCACCGGGGGAGACCCAGTACTTC.

CDR3: CASSYREEYTGELFF. The CDR3, as DNA: TGTGCCAGCAGTTACAGGGAAGAGTACACCGGGGAGCTGTTTTTT. The chain uses TRBV28 and TRBJ2-2; D is possibly TRBD1 (6 bases). The CDR3 spans 15 residues. The ends were cut back, 4 bases at V and 3 bases at J, with 12 bases in the middle. Germline V gene sequence: CDR1 MDHEN, CDR2 SYDVKM.

The chain couples TRBV7-2 to TRBJ2-7, with 7 bases fitting TRBD1. The CDR3 covers 14 residues. V shed 5 bases and J 7 bases; nucleotides not matched to a gene: 11. Germline CDR1 and CDR2: SGHTA and FQGNSA. This CDR3 is CASSPRGTAIEQYF. The CDR3 region has the DNA TGTGCCAGCAGCCCTAGAGGGACAGCTATAGAGCAGTACTTC.

This chain connects TRBV2 to TRBJ2-1; D is unresolved. Trimming stripped 1 base from V and 3 bases from J, with 7 bases between. The CDR3 loop spans 14 amino acids. The germline V gene encodes CDR1 SNHLY and CDR2 FYNNEI. The CDR3, as DNA: TGTGCCAGCAGTGAAGACTCTTACTACAATGAGCAGTTCTTC. This translates into CASSEDSYYNEQFF.

The chain links TRBV30 to TRBJ1-2, with 8 bases matching TRBD1. This CDR3 comprises 13 residues. Germline CDR1 and CDR2: GTSNPN and SVGIG (reference sequence). V trimming: 5 bases; J trimming: 8 bases; junction bases outside the gene matches: 10. CDR3 region: CAWAQQGGRGYTF. CDR3 nucleotides: TGTGCCTGGGCCCAACAGGGGGGCAGGGGCTACACCTTC.

The chain uses TRBV7-3 and TRBJ2-7; 9 nucleotides match TRBD2. V trimming: 0 bases; J trimming: 3 bases; junction bases outside the gene matches: 3. CDR3 length: 15 residues. Germline V gene data show CDR1 as SGHTA and CDR2 as FQGTGA. The CDR3 nucleotides read TGTGCCAGCAGCTTAACGCCTAGCGGGAACTACGAGCAGTACTTC. Protein: CASSLTPSGNYEQYF.

The V and J genes are TRBV5-5 and TRBJ2-7; weak D call: TRBD1 (8 bases). Germline lookup yields CDR1 SGHKS and CDR2 YYEKEE (reference sequence). The CDR3 is made up of 18 amino acids. Trimming took off 3 bases at V and 2 bases at J, with 24 bases between the two ends. This chain's CDR3 is CASSSQYGRGQDPYEQYF. CDR3 nucleotides: TGTGCCAGCAGCTCTCAATATGGGAGGGGACAGGACCCCTACGAGCAGTACTTC.

This clone was detected a few times. The chain couples TRBV6-5 to TRBJ1-5, with a tentative D call TRBD1 (5 bases). Trimming pared 6 bases from V and 1 base from J, leaving 10 bases between. The CDR3 extends over 14 amino acids. Germline V gives CDR1 MNHEY, CDR2 SVGAGI. Here the CDR3 DNA reads TGTGCCAGCAGGGGACGGGAGAGCAATCAGCCCCAGCATTTT. This sequence encodes CASRGRESNQPQHF.

The V and J genes are TRBV11-3 and TRBJ2-1; 10 bases agree with TRBD2. Germline CDR1 is SGHNT and CDR2 is YENEEA. Germline trimming cut 4 bases from V and 6 bases from J; bases unmatched to any gene: 9. CDR3 length: 16 residues. The CDR3 sequence: CASSSQAGGPFNEQFF. Here the CDR3 DNA reads TGTGCCAGCAGCTCGCAAGCGGGAGGGCCGTTCAATGAGCAGTTCTTC.

This clone is a singleton in its sample. The chain uses TRBV9 and TRBJ2-5; 8 nucleotides agree with TRBD1. The CDR3 is 17 residues long. The junction had 12 bases not matched to a gene; V was cut back by 0 bases and J by 5 bases. The germline CDR1 and CDR2 sequences are SGDLS and YYNGEE. The DNA of the CDR3 is TGTGCCAGCAGCGTAGGAGGTCGGGCAGGGGGCGATGAGACCCAGTACTTC. This encodes CASSVGGRAGGDETQYF.

The chain couples TRBV4-2 to TRBJ1-2; possibly TRBD1 for D (5 bases). CDR1 and CDR2 from the germline V gene are LGHNA and YNFKEQ. The CDR3 extends over 15 amino acids. V dropped 0 bases and J dropped 4 bases, with 12 bases sitting between them. The CDR3 loop is CASSQDHAGIYGYTF. CDR3 DNA sequence: TGTGCCAGCAGCCAAGATCACGCAGGGATCTATGGCTACACCTTC.

J is TRBJ1-2 and V is TRBV19, with no clear D. The CDR3 contains 16 residues. From germline, CDR1 is LNHDA and CDR2 SQIVND (reference sequence). V lost 2 bases and J 4 bases, leaving 17 bases between the germline ends. The CDR3 spells CASSINQVPAGYGYTF. CDR3 sequence (DNA): TGTGCCAGTAGTATAAACCAAGTCCCCGCCGGCTATGGCTACACCTTC.

The chain employs TRBV27 and TRBJ2-2, with TRBD2 identical over 8 bases. The CDR3 runs 13 residues. Germline V gives CDR1 MNHEY, CDR2 SMNVEV (reference sequence). The J segment lost 6 bases and the V segment lost 6 bases, leaving 3 bases of the junction unmatched. CDR3 in DNA: TGTGCCAGCAGGGGACTAGTCGCCGGGGAGCTGTTTTTT. Amino acids: CASRGLVAGELFF.

The chain has TRBV6-5 and TRBJ2-5; D uncertain. The germline gives CDR1 MNHEY, CDR2 SVGAGI. V was cut by 2 bases and J by 3 bases, with 7 bases left in between. The CDR3 is made up of 13 amino acids. In nucleotides, the CDR3 is TGTGCCAGCAGTTACCACAGTAAAGAGACCCAGTACTTC. Translated, it gives CASSYHSKETQYF.

The genes are TRBV27 and TRBJ2-1; D may be TRBD2 (5 bases). The V gene lost 6 bases and the J gene lost 12 bases, with 18 bases spanning the gap. In germline, CDR1 is MNHEY, CDR2 SMNVEV (reference sequence). CDR3 length: 13 amino acids. Here the CDR3 reads CASRPRVGGGQFF. DNA of the CDR3: TGTGCCAGCAGGCCGAGGGTGGGTGGAGGGCAGTTCTTC.